This T cell receptor beta chain originates from a study of shared clonotypes between healthy human individuals. Study as a whole: Plates per donor: three CD4 naive, three CD4 memory, two CD8 naive, one CD8 memory.

CD4+ cell separation produced CD45RA+ naive and CD45RA-negative memory subsets. The run depth of the assay was deep. Methods used by the authors: Junction-only sequences produced by ImmunoSEQ had no quality scores, so filtering differed. The repertoire was sequenced with immunoSEQ multiplex PCR; TCRdb's copy has only in-frame clones and lacks some. The DNA gave D and trimming, while V, J and clone size come from that table. The profile shows some 2,100,000 clones, about 94% of them singletons. V dropped 5 bases and J dropped 4 bases, with 18 bases sitting between them. The CDR3 consists of 16 residues. Germline assignment: CDR1 SGHAT and CDR2 FQNNGV.

Sequencing was done on a sample of naive CD4+ T cells sorted from blood. Specified subset: CD45RA+ positively selected. The receptor's source is a man younger than 30 in good health. The chain uses TRBV11-2 and TRBJ1-3, with D possibly matching TRBD1 (5 bases). The CDR3 loop is CASSEPLRVDGNTIYF. The CDR3 nucleotides read TGTGCCAGCAGCGAACCTCTCAGGGTGGACGGAAACACCATATATTTT.